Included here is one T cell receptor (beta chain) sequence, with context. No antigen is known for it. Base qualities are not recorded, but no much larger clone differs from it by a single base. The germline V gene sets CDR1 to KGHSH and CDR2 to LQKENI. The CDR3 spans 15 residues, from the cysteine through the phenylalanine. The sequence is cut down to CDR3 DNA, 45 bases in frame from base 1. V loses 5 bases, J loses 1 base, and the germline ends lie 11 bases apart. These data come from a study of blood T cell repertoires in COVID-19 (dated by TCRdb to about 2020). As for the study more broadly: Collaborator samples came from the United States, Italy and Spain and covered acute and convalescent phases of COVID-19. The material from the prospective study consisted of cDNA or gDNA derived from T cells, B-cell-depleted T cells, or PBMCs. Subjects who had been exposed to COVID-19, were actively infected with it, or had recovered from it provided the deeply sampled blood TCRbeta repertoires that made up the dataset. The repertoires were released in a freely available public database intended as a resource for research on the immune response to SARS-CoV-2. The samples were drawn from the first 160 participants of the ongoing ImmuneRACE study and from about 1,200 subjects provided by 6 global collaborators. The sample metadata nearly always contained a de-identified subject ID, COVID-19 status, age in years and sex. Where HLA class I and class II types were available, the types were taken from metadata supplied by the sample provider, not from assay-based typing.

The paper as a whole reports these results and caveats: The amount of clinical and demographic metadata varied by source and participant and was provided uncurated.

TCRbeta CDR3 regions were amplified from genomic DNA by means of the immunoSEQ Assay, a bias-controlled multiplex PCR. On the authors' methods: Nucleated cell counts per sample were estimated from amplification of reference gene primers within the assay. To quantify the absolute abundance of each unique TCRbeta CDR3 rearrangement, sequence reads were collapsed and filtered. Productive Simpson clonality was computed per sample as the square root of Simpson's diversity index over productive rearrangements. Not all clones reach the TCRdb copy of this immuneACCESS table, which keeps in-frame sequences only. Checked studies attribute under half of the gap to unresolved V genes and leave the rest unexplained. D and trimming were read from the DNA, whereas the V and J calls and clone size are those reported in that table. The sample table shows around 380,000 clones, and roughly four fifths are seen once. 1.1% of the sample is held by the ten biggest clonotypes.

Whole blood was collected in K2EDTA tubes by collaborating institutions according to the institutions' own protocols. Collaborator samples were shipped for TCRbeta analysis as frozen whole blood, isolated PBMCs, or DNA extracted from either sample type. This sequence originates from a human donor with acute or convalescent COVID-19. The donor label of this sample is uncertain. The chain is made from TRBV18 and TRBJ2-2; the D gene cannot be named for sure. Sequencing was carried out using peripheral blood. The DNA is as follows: TGTGCCAGCTCAAAGAGTAATATGAACACCGGGGAGCTGTTTTTT. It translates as CASSKSNMNTGELFF.